Shown below are 31 T cell receptor beta chains from a single sample sequenced in a study of blood T cell repertoires in COVID-19. Some clones are missing from TCRdb's copy, which holds only in-frame ones; the method was immunoSEQ multiplex PCR. The repertoire holds some 94,000 clones, with 55% to 80% as singletons. The specimen sequenced was peripheral blood. The receptors were sampled from a woman aged 60-75 years in a cohort sampled during active or convalescent COVID-19.

This sequence joins TRBV7-9 and TRBJ1-1, with TRBD1 identical over 8 bases. This CDR3 spans 14 amino acids. Losses at the gene ends were 4 bases for V and 2 bases for J; bases not matched to a gene: 3. Germline assignment: CDR1 SEHNR and CDR2 FQNEAQ (reference sequence). The CDR3 spells CASSSDRVNTEAFF. The CDR3 DNA reads as TGTGCCAGCAGCTCGGACAGGGTCAACACTGAAGCTTTCTTT.

This clone has only a few counts. The chain employs TRBV6-5 and TRBJ2-2; weak D call: TRBD1 (6 bases). This CDR3 region has 15 residues. Germline V gives CDR1 MNHEY, CDR2 SVGAGI. The ends were cut back, 6 bases at V and 2 bases at J, with 13 bases in the middle. CDR3 nucleotide sequence: TGTGCCAGCAGAAAAACAGGGCCTAACACCGGGGAGCTGTTTTTT. It is translated as CASRKTGPNTGELFF.

V usage is TRBV6-5 and J usage is TRBJ2-1; 8 positions match TRBD1. Germline values: CDR1 MNHEY, CDR2 SVGAGI. The CDR3 is 15 residues long. The junction had 6 bases not matched to a gene; V was cut back by 6 bases and J by 2 bases. The CDR3 DNA reads TGTGCCAGCAGCTCCTCAGGGGGCGCCTACAATGAGCAGTTCTTC. Its translation is CASSSSGGAYNEQFF.

The sample holds a few counts of this clone. The V gene is TRBV5-1, the J gene TRBJ2-3, with 12 bases fitting TRBD2. The V and J ends lost 4 bases and 0 bases, in that order; junction bases with no gene match: 6. The germline gives CDR1 SGHRS, CDR2 YFSETQ. This CDR3 is built from 17 residues. The DNA of the CDR3 is TGCGCCAGCAGCACCGGGACTAGCGGGTGGAGCACAGATACGCAGTATTTT. Amino acid sequence: CASSTGTSGWSTDTQYF.

J is TRBJ1-1 and V is TRBV2; 7 bases map to TRBD1. CDR3 size: 13 residues. Germline CDR1 SNHLY, CDR2 FYNNEI. Germline trimming cut 5 bases from V and 3 bases from J; bases unmatched to any gene: 3. Here the CDR3 DNA reads TGTGCCAGCAGTCCTGACAGGGACACTGAAGCTTTCTTT. Residues: CASSPDRDTEAFF.

The chain uses TRBV5-1 and TRBJ2-1; 9 nucleotides line up with TRBD2. The CDR3 consists of 15 residues. V lost 2 bases to trimming and J lost 10 bases; unmatched junction nucleotides: 10. In germline, CDR1 is SGHRS, CDR2 YFSETQ. CDR3 DNA sequence: TGCGCCAGCAGCTTTTATAGCGGGGGCGGCGGGGAGCAGTTCTTC. Protein sequence: CASSFYSGGGGEQFF.

CDR3 nucleotide sequence: TGTGCCAGCTCACCTCCTAGGACAGGGGGCAACAATGAGCAGTTCTTC. It encodes CASSPPRTGGNNEQFF. This chain connects TRBV18 to TRBJ2-1; 11 bases are a match to TRBD1. This CDR3 region has 16 residues. Germline V gene data show CDR1 as KGHSH and CDR2 as LQKENI. Losses at the gene ends were 3 bases for V and 5 bases for J; bases not matched to a gene: 6.

The chain couples TRBV7-3 to TRBJ2-1; TRBD1 might be the D (7 bases). Germline CDR1 and CDR2: SGHTA and FQGTGA. V lost 5 bases, J lost 4 bases, and 12 bases lay in between. There are 14 residues in the CDR3. CDR3 loop: CASSRGTEYNEQFF. The CDR3 DNA follows: TGTGCCAGCAGCCGCGGGACAGAATACAATGAGCAGTTCTTC. The full variable domain, rest sourced from reference TRBV7-3 and TRBJ2-1, is GAGVSQTPSNKVTEKGKYVELRCDPISGHTALYWYRQSLGQGPEFLIYFQGTGAADDSGLPNDRFFAVRPEGSVSTLKIQRTERGDSAVYLCASSRGTEYNEQFFGPGTRLTVL.

V and J are TRBV2 and TRBJ1-1; no clear D gene. CDR1 is SNHLY, CDR2 FYNNEI, per germline. V was trimmed by 2 bases and J by 0 bases, leaving 10 bases between them. The CDR3 spans 15 residues. The CDR3 is CASSEFRGVNTEAFF. CDR3 nucleotides: TGTGCCAGCAGTGAATTTCGGGGTGTGAACACTGAAGCTTTCTTT.

The V gene is TRBV15, the J gene TRBJ1-4, with TRBD1 identical over 8 bases. Trimming removed 2 bases from V and 8 bases from J; junction bases left unmatched: 4. The CDR3 is 14 amino acids. CDR1 is LNHNV and CDR2 is YYDKDF in the germline V gene (reference sequence). For the CDR3, the DNA is TGTGCCACCAGCAGACCAGGGGGCAGCGAAAAACTGTTTTTT. Its protein is CATSRPGGSEKLFF.

V usage is TRBV5-1 and J usage is TRBJ2-2, with TRBD2 as a possible D gene (6 bases). Germline CDR1 reads SGHRS; CDR2 reads YFSETQ. Trimming pared 4 bases from V and 6 bases from J, leaving 13 bases between. The CDR3 contains 14 residues. CDR3: CASSRGEAAGELFF. The DNA of the CDR3 is TGCGCCAGCAGCCGCGGGGAGGCGGCCGGGGAGCTGTTTTTT.

The V gene is TRBV19, the J gene TRBJ2-3, with 9 bases lining up with TRBD2. Per germline, CDR1 LNHDA and CDR2 SQIVND (reference sequence). The V segment lost 9 bases and the J segment 1 base; nucleotides outside the gene matches: 5. CDR3 size: 14 residues. CDR3 loop: CASSLAGRTDTQYF. In DNA form, the CDR3 reads TGTGCCAGCTCGCTAGCGGGGCGCACAGATACGCAGTATTTT.

This sequence joins TRBV5-6 and TRBJ2-1; 8 bases are shared with TRBD2. The germline gives CDR1 SGHDT, CDR2 YYEEEE. V dropped 5 bases and J dropped 4; count of bases not matched to a gene: 8. This CDR3 contains 15 residues. CDR3 protein: CASSLLAAIYNEQFF. CDR3 DNA sequence: TGTGCCAGCAGTCTACTAGCGGCTATTTACAATGAGCAGTTCTTC.

The chain combines TRBV3-1 (or the pseudogene TRBV3-2) with TRBJ2-5, with D perhaps matching TRBD1 (5 bases). The V end was cut by 1 base, the J end by 4 bases, with 7 bases between. The CDR3 spans 13 residues. Germline V gives CDR1 LGHDT, CDR2 YNNKEL (reference sequence). In DNA, the CDR3 is TGTGCCAGCAGCCAAGGCAGGGTAGAGACCCAGTACTTC. Residues: CASSQGRVETQYF.

In nucleotides, the CDR3 is TGTGCCAGCAGCGGGGGGCGGGCGTGGGGCTACACCTTC. This translates into CASSGGRAWGYTF. This chain connects TRBV6-5 to TRBJ1-2; weak D call: TRBD1 (6 bases). Germline CDR1 and CDR2: MNHEY and SVGAGI. V gave up 6 bases and J gave up 8 bases, with 16 bases separating them. The CDR3 totals 13 residues.

The chain is built from TRBV7-2 and TRBJ2-1; TRBD2 might be the D (5 bases). The CDR3 sequence is 15 residues long. V lost 4 bases and J 7 bases, leaving 17 bases between the germline ends. In germline, CDR1 is SGHTA, CDR2 FQGNSA. The CDR3 nucleotides are TGTGCCAGCAGCTCGAGCTCGGGAATTGCGAATGAGCAGTTCTTC. It specifies CASSSSSGIANEQFF.

The genes are TRBV6-5 and TRBJ2-7; 8 bases agree with TRBD1. This CDR3 has 14 amino acids. V trimming: 6 bases; J trimming: 6 bases; junction bases outside the gene matches: 10. Germline V gene data show CDR1 as MNHEY and CDR2 as SVGAGI. CDR3 in DNA: TGTGCCAGCAGAAATCGACAGGGGAGCTCCGAGCAGTACTTC. It is translated as CASRNRQGSSEQYF.

The chain links TRBV5-4 to TRBJ2-2; D perhaps matches TRBD2 (6 bases). V lost 2 bases to trimming and J lost 4 bases, with 21 bases between them. The CDR3 runs to 18 residues. The germline V gene has CDR1 SGHNT and CDR2 YYREEE (reference sequence). CDR3 sequence (DNA): TGTGCCAGCAGCTTATTCGGGCGGGCTAGCGTGGGCACCGGGGAGCTGTTTTTT. Residues: CASSLFGRASVGTGELFF.

The chain links TRBV5-1 to TRBJ2-3; TRBD2 matches 13 bases. The length of the CDR3 is 19 residues. J gave up 3 bases and V 3 bases, and 13 bases lay outside the gene matches. Germline loops: CDR1 SGHRS, CDR2 YFSETQ. Here the CDR3 DNA reads TGCGCCAGCAGCTACGTACTAGCGGGGGGGCCATCTACGACAGATACGCAGTATTTT. This sequence encodes CASSYVLAGGPSTTDTQYF. The entire variable domain, with the rest obtained from reference TRBV5-1 and TRBJ2-3, is as follows: KAGVTQTPRYLIKTRGQQVTLSCSPISGHRSVSWYQQTPGQGLQFLFEYFSETQRNKGNFPGRFSGRQFSNSRSEMNVSTLELGDSALYLCASSYVLAGGPSTTDTQYFGPGTRLTVL.

In this sample, this clone turned up many times. This rearrangement joins TRBV2 to TRBJ1-5, with a weak D call TRBD1 (6 bases). The CDR3 sequence is 14 residues long. With 8 bases removed from V and 0 bases from J, the gap between germline ends came to 11 bases. The germline gives CDR1 SNHLY, CDR2 FYNNEI. CDR3 sequence (DNA): TGTGCCAGCCACAGGGAAAATAGCAATCAGCCCCAGCATTTT. Translated: CASHRENSNQPQHF.

The rearrangement links TRBV9 to TRBJ1-6; tentatively, D is TRBD1 (5 bases). The germline V gene has CDR1 SGDLS and CDR2 YYNGEE. Trimming removed 6 bases from V and 3 bases from J, with 16 bases in between. The CDR3 is 16 amino acids. CDR3 loop: CASTPEAGNYNSPLHF. CDR3 in DNA: TGTGCCAGCACCCCTGAGGCAGGGAACTATAATTCACCCCTCCACTTT.

The chain employs TRBV7-2 and TRBJ1-3; TRBD1 might be the D (6 bases). There are 13 residues in the CDR3. Trimming removed 4 bases from V and 4 bases from J, with 8 bases in between. Per the germline V gene, CDR1 is SGHTA and CDR2 is FQGNSA. In DNA, the CDR3 is TGTGCCAGCAGCTCCGGGACAGGAAACACCATATATTTT. Translated: CASSSGTGNTIYF.

This chain joins TRBV7-8 and TRBJ1-2; D gene uncertain. The germline V and J ends were trimmed by 1 base and 4 bases, with 16 bases remaining between them. The germline gives CDR1 SGHVS, CDR2 FQNEAQ. The CDR3 has 16 residues. The CDR3 protein is CASSLEEWVKGYGYTF. CDR3 sequence (DNA): TGTGCCAGCAGCTTAGAGGAGTGGGTTAAAGGCTATGGCTACACCTTC.

V is TRBV6-5 and J is TRBJ1-2, with 7 bases lining up with TRBD1. CDR1 is MNHEY, CDR2 SVGAGI, per germline. CDR3 length: 12 amino acids. V trimming: 6 bases; J trimming: 6 bases; junction bases outside the gene matches: 4. CDR3 sequence: CASSKGADGYTF. The CDR3 DNA is TGTGCCAGCAGCAAGGGGGCCGATGGCTACACCTTC.

The chain employs TRBV20-1 and TRBJ1-5, with 7 bases that match TRBD1. With 3 bases clipped from V and 3 bases from J, the junction kept 5 bases outside the gene matches. The CDR3 runs 14 residues. The germline gives CDR1 DFQATT, CDR2 SNEGSKA (reference sequence). This chain's CDR3 is CSASTTGANQPQHF. DNA of the CDR3: TGCAGTGCTAGTACCACAGGGGCCAATCAGCCCCAGCATTTT.

This clone showed up just a few times. This chain uses TRBV7-9 with TRBJ1-2; 8 bases line up with TRBD1. The germline gives CDR1 SEHNR, CDR2 FQNEAQ (reference sequence). The CDR3 totals 15 residues. Trimming took 1 base from V and 6 from J; bases not matched to a gene: 7. The CDR3 reads CASSLVQGALDGYTF. In DNA, the CDR3 is TGTGCCAGCAGCTTAGTCCAGGGGGCCCTAGATGGCTACACCTTC.

The chain uses TRBV7-2 and TRBJ2-7; D ambiguous. CDR1 is SGHTA, CDR2 FQGNSA, per germline. The V end lost 0 bases, the J end lost 1 base, and 13 bases lay between the germline ends. The CDR3 spans 16 residues. The CDR3 reads CASSLASRSRSYEQYF. CDR3 DNA sequence: TGTGCCAGCAGCTTAGCCTCGAGGTCTCGATCCTACGAGCAGTACTTC.

This clone was seen only a few times. The chain combines TRBV2 with TRBJ2-5, with TRBD2 matching over 8 bases. This CDR3 comprises 16 residues. Per the germline V gene, CDR1 is SNHLY and CDR2 is FYNNEI. J lost 4 bases, V lost 3 bases, and 10 bases had no gene match. CDR3 sequence (DNA): TGTGCCAGCAGTGAGTCGGGGGGACTAGGGGGAGAGACCCAGTACTTC. This codes for CASSESGGLGGETQYF. The full variable domain, completed using reference TRBV2 and TRBJ2-5, is EPEVTQTPSHQVTQMGQEVILRCVPISNHLYFYWYRQILGQKVEFLVSFYNNEISEKSEIFDDQFSVERPDGSNFTLKIRSTKLEDSAMYFCASSESGGLGGETQYFGPGTRLLVL.

This chain connects TRBV6-4 to TRBJ1-4; D may be TRBD1 (5 bases). The CDR3 is 20 residues long. Between the trimmed V and J ends, which lost 4 bases and 1 base, there was a span of 25 bases. Germline lookup yields CDR1 MRHNA and CDR2 SNTAGT. This CDR3 is CASSGQCVEGRVVTNEKLFF. The DNA of the CDR3 is TGTGCCAGCAGTGGGCAGTGTGTGGAGGGGAGGGTCGTAACTAATGAAAAACTGTTTTTT.

The rearrangement joins TRBV25-1 to TRBJ1-2; 8 nucleotides agree with TRBD1. Germline V gives CDR1 MGHDK, CDR2 SYGVNS. This CDR3 is built from 17 residues. V was clipped by 0 bases and J by 5 bases; unmatched bases: 11. The CDR3 here is CASSEYGQDRVSYGYTF. The CDR3 nucleotides read TGTGCCAGCAGTGAATATGGTCAGGACAGGGTGTCTTATGGCTACACCTTC.

This clone appeared a single time. This chain joins TRBV5-1 and TRBJ2-1, with 7 bases identical to TRBD1. V was pared by 5 bases and J by 0 bases, with 8 bases of the junction left unmatched. Germline CDR1 is SGHRS and CDR2 is YFSETQ. This CDR3 contains 16 residues. This CDR3 is CASSSLGQNSYNEQFF. CDR3 nucleotide sequence: TGCGCCAGCAGTTCTCTGGGACAGAACTCCTACAATGAGCAGTTCTTC.